This T cell receptor beta chain derives from a study of neurological immune-mediated disorders. The table lists this clonotype with a few counts. It was by 5'RACE with 10-nucleotide random UMIs that the cDNA was made. MiXCR, applied by TCRdb to the 5' RACE reads, yields one record per CDR3 protein. Of around 71,000 distinct CDR3 sequences listed, roughly 13% were seen once; the top ten hold 4.5% to 5.5%. Trimming shortened V by 2 bases and J by 6 bases, and 9 bases separated the two germline ends. The CDR3 has 13 residues. Germline CDR1 is MNHEY and CDR2 is SVGAGI. Time point in this sample: longitudinal time-point 1 (baseline). 2 million unsorted PBMCs were stored in RNAlater at -80 °C before RNA extraction.

The chain couples TRBV6-5 to TRBJ2-3; a possible D gene is TRBD1 (5 bases). The origin of this receptor is a female donor with HTLV-1-associated myelopathy (HAM/TSP). Sample: PBMCs. The CDR3 DNA reads as TGTGCCAGCAGTTACAACAGGATGGATACGCAGTATTTT. Encoded protein: CASSYNRMDTQYF.